This TCR beta chain is from a study of vaccination and CD4 T cells after COVID-19 (dated by TCRdb to the early 2020s). Looking at the study overall: SARS-CoV-2 positivity had been established in the convalescent patients by nasal swab PCR, and mild disease was recorded in about 9 of these patients and severe disease in one. Participants got two doses of the Pfizer-BioNTech BNT162b2 vaccine (n=8) or two doses of the Moderna mRNA-1273 vaccine (n=2). Overlapping spike peptide pools from SARS-CoV-2 and from the common cold coronaviruses HCoV-NL63, HCoV-OC43 and HCoV-229E were used as culture stimuli. Post-COVID blood samples from convalescent patients were collected a median of roughly 100 days after diagnosis, with a range of 35 to 161 days. As controls, cultures received a CEFX viral epitope pool (the positive control), an HIV-1 Nef peptide pool (the negative control), or no peptide at all. Six males and four females were included in the convalescent cohort, with two Hispanic individuals, seven Caucasians, two Asians and one multiracial person represented. In over 8 COVID-19 convalescent patients and several infection-naive healthy vaccine recipients, the spike-specific CD4+ TCR repertoire before mRNA vaccination was compared with the repertoire after mRNA vaccination. Post-vaccine blood samples were taken a median of approximately 76 days after the second vaccine dose, with a range of about 13 to 250 days. Here is what the overall study found, with its caveats: Of the vaccine-specific clones found in convalescent patients, nearly all (304 of 307) were mono-reactive for SARS-CoV-2 spike instead of being cross-reactive with common cold coronaviruses. Among the post-vaccine SARS-CoV-2-reactive clones in convalescent patients, a median approximately 90% showed up only after vaccination, which suggests vaccine-specific priming. The number of convalescent patients in the study was relatively small, and the study did not examine early timepoints following natural infection. The median count of SARS-CoV-2-reactive clonotypes went up from 21 after infection to a few dozen after vaccination, although the change was not significant.

As encoded in the germline V gene (reference sequence), CDR1 is MNHEY while CDR2 is SMNVEV. Trimming removed 4 bases from V and 0 bases from J; the gene matches leave 9 bases unexplained. The CDR3 has 18 amino acids, counting the end cysteine and phenylalanine. Only the CDR3 part of the read is kept: 54 bases, read in frame from the first base. This clonotype was found a few times. Its antigen is currently not known. Base qualities are not recorded, but no much larger clone differs from it by a single base. The sample's treatment or condition label, decoded: approximately 11-day PBMC culture with coronavirus spike peptide pools or control peptides (ViraFEST assay). The ViraFEST assay, used in the study, expanded antigen-specific T cells with peptide pools and then identified the expanded clonotypes through TCR sequencing. The convalescent patients' positive SARS-CoV-2 PCR tests fell between March and December 2020, which was before the Alpha, Beta and Delta variants emerged in the United States. Around 2 million PBMCs per well were cultured in IMDM with roughly 5% human AB serum and roughly 10 IU/ml IL-2, plus 10 ug/ml peptide pools. On days 3 and 7, half of the culture medium was replaced with fresh IL-2-containing medium. After roughly 11 days of culture, CD4+ T cells were isolated by negative selection with the EasySep CD4+ T cell isolation kit. Ficoll-Paque Plus gradient centrifugation was used to isolate PBMCs from whole blood, and the isolated PBMCs were then either used fresh or cryopreserved at -140C. Each culture condition was generally run in triplicate wells.

Library preparation employed PCR. TCR sequencing of DNA from cultured CD4+ T cells used the Oncomine TCR Beta short-read assay at the Johns Hopkins FTIC core. The QIAamp micro DNA kit was used to extract genomic DNA from the cultured CD4+ T cells. Oncomine TCR Beta libraries from cultured CD4+ T cells were pooled using unique dual indexes and sequenced on an Illumina iSeq 100. The authors processed their data as follows. Non-productive sequences were removed, and CDR3s that did not start with C, did not end with F or W, or were shorter than 7 amino acids were discarded. The MANAFEST web application was used to identify antigen-specific clonotypes by comparing peptide-stimulated wells against reference wells and other culture wells. To be called positive, a clone needed an FDR below 0.05, an odds ratio above 5, and a productive frequency above 0.1% in at least two of three replicate wells. Clonotypes that were significantly expanded in both SARS-CoV-2 spike wells and at least one common cold coronavirus spike condition were defined as cross-reactive. CDR3 homology was assessed with Levenshtein distances (stringdist) and unrooted phylogenetic trees (ape) in R version 3.6.1. TCRdb redid the processing of the public reads, applying fastp at Q25 and MiXCR, and retained in-frame beta chains. Rows merge per CDR3 protein into single entries with the most common DNA and genes. TCRdb, not the authors, supplied the V and J calls. The sample includes 13,000 or so distinct CDR3 sequences, with more than 45% observed a single time. The ten biggest clones cover approximately 22% of the sample.

This receptor chain uses TRBV27 and TRBJ2-5; 12 central bases correspond to TRBD2. This TCR derives from a human donor who had recovered from COVID-19. Sequencing was performed on CD4+ T cells from blood, cultured in vitro. The nucleotides are TGTGCCAGCAGTTCCCGACTAGCGGGAGAGGGTTACCAAGAGACCCAGTACTTC. This gives the protein CASSSRLAGEGYQETQYF.